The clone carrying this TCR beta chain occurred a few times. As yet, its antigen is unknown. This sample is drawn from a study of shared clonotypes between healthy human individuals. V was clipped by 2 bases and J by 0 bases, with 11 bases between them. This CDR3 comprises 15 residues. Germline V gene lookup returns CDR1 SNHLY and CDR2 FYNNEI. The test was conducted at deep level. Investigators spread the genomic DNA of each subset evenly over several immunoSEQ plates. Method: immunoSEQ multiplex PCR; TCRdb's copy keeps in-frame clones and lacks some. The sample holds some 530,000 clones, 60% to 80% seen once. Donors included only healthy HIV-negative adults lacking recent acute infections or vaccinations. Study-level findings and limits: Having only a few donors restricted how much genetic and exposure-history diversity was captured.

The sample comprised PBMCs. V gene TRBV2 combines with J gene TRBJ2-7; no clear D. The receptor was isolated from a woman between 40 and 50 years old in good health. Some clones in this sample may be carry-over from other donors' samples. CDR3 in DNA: TGTGCCAGCAGTGAACCGGTTCTGAGCTCCTACGAGCAGTACTTC. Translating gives CASSEPVLSSYEQYF.